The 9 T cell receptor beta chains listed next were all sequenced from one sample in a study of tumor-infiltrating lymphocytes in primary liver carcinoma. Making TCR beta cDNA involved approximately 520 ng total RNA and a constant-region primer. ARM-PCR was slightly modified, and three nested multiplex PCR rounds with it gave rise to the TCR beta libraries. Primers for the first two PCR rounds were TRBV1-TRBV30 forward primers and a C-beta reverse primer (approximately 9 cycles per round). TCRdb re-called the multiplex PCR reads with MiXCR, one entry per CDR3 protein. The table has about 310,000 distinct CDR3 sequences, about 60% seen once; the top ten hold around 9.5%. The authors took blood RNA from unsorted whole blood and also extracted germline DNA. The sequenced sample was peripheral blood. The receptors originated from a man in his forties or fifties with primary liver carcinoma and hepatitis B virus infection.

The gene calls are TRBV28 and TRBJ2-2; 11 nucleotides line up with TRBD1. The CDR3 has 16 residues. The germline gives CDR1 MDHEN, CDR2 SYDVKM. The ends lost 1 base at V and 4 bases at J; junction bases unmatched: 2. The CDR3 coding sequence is TGTGCCAGCAGTTTATATGGGACAGGGGGCACCGGGGAGCTGTTTTTT. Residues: CASSLYGTGGTGELFF.

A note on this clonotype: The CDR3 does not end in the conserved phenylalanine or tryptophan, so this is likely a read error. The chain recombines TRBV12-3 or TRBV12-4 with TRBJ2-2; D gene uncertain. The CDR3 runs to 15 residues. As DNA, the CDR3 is TGTGCCAGCAGTTTGAACAGAGCGAACACCGAGGAGCTGTTTTCT. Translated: CASSLNRANTEELFS.

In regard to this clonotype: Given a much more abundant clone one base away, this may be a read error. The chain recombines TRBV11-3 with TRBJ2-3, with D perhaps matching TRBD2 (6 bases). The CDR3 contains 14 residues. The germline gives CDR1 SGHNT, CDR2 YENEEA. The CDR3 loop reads CASSLRRGGDMQYF. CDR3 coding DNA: TGTGCCAGCAGCTTACGAAGGGGAGGAGATATGCAGTATTTT.

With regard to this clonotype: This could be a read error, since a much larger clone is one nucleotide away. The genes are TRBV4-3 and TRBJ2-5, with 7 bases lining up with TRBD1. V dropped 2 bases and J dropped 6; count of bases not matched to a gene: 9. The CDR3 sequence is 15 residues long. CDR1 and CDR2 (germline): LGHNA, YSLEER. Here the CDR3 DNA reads TGCGCCAGCAGCCAACAGGGACAGCATGGGAAGACCCAGTACTTC. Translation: CASSQQGQHGKTQYF.

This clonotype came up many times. This chain's CDR3 is CSVCVQGDTGELFF. CDR3 bases: TGCAGCGTTTGTGTACAGGGTGACACCGGGGAGCTGTTTTTT. The genes are TRBV29-1 and TRBJ2-2; D possibly corresponds to TRBD1 (6 bases). Trimming left V 5 bases short and J 3 bases short, with 13 bases between. Germline V gives CDR1 SQVTM, CDR2 ANQGSEA. The CDR3 has 14 amino acids.

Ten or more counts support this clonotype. The CDR3 nucleotides read TGTGCCAGCAGTTACGGCCCGCGGGGGGAGCAGTACTTC. Translating gives CASSYGPRGEQYF. The chain links TRBV6-2 or TRBV6-3 to TRBJ2-7, with 7 bases identical to TRBD2. The CDR3 runs 13 residues. V lost 2 bases to trimming and J lost 7 bases; unmatched junction nucleotides: 5. CDR1 and CDR2 from the germline V gene are MNHEY and SVGEGT.

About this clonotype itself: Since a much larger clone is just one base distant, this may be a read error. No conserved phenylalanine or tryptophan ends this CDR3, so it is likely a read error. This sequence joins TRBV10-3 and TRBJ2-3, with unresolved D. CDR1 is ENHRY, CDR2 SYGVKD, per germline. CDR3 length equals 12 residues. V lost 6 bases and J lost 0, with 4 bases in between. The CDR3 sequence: CAISSSTDTQYL. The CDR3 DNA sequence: TGTGCCATCAGCTCTAGCACAGATACGCAGTATCTT.

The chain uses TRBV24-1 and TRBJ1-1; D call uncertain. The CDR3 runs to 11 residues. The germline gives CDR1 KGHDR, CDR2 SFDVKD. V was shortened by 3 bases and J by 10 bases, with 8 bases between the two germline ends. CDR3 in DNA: TGTGCCACCAGTGATGGTGCTGGAGCTTTCTTT. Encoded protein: CATSDGAGAFF.

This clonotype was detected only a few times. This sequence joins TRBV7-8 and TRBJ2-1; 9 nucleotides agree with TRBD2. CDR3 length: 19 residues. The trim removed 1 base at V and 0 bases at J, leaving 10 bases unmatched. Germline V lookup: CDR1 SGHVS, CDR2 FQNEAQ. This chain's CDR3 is CASSLVMTSGSSSYNEQFF. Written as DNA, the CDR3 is TGTGCCAGCAGCTTAGTAATGACTAGCGGTTCTTCCTCCTACAATGAGCAGTTCTTC.